The clone carrying this T cell receptor (beta chain) has just a few counts. TCRdb keeps only in-frame clones here, not all; method: immunoSEQ multiplex PCR. This sample carries 640,000 or so clones, approximately 87% of them seen once, and the ten largest clones take roughly 0.0086%. Trimming removed 4 bases at V and 0 bases at J, with 13 bases between. This CDR3 comprises 15 residues. CDR1 is SGHDT and CDR2 is YYEEEE in the germline V gene. This entry comes from a study of shared T cell receptors in the human thymus. Separately, the same data were catalogued under a study of human thymus T cells.

The rearrangement links TRBV5-6 to TRBJ1-2; D call uncertain. Sequences were obtained from thymocytes. The sequence derives from a boy in the first two years of life with a congenital heart defect. DNA of the CDR3: TGTGCCAGCAGCCCCCGGTTCTTATCTAACTATGGCTACACCTTC. This encodes CASSPRFLSNYGYTF.